This entry lists 4 T cell receptor beta chains sequenced from one sample in a study of long-term antiretroviral therapy in people with HIV. With survey level as its setting, the immunoSEQ assay was v3.0. This table comes from immunoSEQ multiplex PCR, and its TCRdb copy is limited to in-frame clones, with some not included. The sample includes about 43,000 clones, approximately 89% of them seen just once. The sample in question was unsorted PBMCs, obtained 0.1 years before starting antiretroviral therapy. The source of these receptors is a woman between 45 and 60 years old with HIV.

This chain uses TRBV5-8 with TRBJ1-4, with a tentative D call TRBD1 (5 bases). Trimming removed 0 bases from V and 8 bases from J, with 17 bases in between. The germline gives CDR1 SGHTS, CDR2 YDEGEE. This CDR3 comprises 16 residues. Here the CDR3 DNA reads TGTGCCAGCAGCTTGGAGGGGTTGGCTCTGGAGGAAAAACTGTTTTTT. Translation: CASSLEGLALEEKLFF.

The chain links TRBV2 to TRBJ2-2, with unresolved D. The V gene lost 1 base and the J gene lost 0 bases, with 6 bases spanning the gap. CDR1 is SNHLY, CDR2 FYNNEI, per germline. The CDR3 loop spans 15 amino acids. The CDR3 is CASSEGVANTGELFF. DNA of the CDR3: TGTGCCAGCAGTGAAGGAGTGGCGAACACCGGGGAGCTGTTTTTT. The complete variable domain, with remaining parts taken from reference TRBV2 and TRBJ2-2, reads EPEVTQTPSHQVTQMGQEVILRCVPISNHLYFYWYRQILGQKVEFLVSFYNNEISEKSEIFDDQFSVERPDGSNFTLKIRSTKLEDSAMYFCASSEGVANTGELFFGEGSRLTVL.

This sequence joins TRBV27 and TRBJ2-1, with a tentative D call TRBD1 (6 bases). Trimming left V 5 bases short and J 9 bases short, with 20 bases between. The CDR3 consists of 15 residues. The germline gives CDR1 MNHEY, CDR2 SMNVEV (reference sequence). CDR3 DNA: TGTGCCAGCAGTCCGGCCCCCGGGGTACAGGGTGAGCAGTTCTTC. It encodes CASSPAPGVQGEQFF.

The chain employs TRBV7-3 and TRBJ2-3; 7 bases agree with TRBD1. V dropped 5 bases and J dropped 0; count of bases not matched to a gene: 11. Germline assignment: CDR1 SGHTA and CDR2 FQGTGA. The CDR3 spans 17 residues. This CDR3 is CASSASGTASSTDTQYF. In nucleotides, the CDR3 is TGTGCCAGCAGCGCATCCGGGACAGCGTCTAGCACAGATACGCAGTATTTT.